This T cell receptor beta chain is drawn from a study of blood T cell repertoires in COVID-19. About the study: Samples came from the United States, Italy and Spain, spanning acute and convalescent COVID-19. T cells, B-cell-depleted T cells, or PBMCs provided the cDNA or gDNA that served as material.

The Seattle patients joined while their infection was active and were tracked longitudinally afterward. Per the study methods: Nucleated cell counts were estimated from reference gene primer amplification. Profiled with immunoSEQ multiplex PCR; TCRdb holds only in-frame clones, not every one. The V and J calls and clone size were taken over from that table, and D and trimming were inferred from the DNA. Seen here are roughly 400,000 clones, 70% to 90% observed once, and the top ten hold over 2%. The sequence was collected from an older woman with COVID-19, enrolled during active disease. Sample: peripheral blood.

The CDR3 DNA reads TGTGCCAGCAGGCCGGAGACTGTGGGCACTGAAGCTTTCTTT. This gives the protein CASRPETVGTEAFF. The V gene is TRBV2, the J gene TRBJ1-1; D gene uncertain. The CDR3 extends over 14 amino acids. V was cut by 6 bases and J by 4 bases, with 15 bases left in between. In germline, CDR1 is SNHLY, CDR2 FYNNEI. Full variable domain (missing parts from reference TRBV2 and TRBJ1-1): EPEVTQTPSHQVTQMGQEVILRCVPISNHLYFYWYRQILGQKVEFLVSFYNNEISEKSEIFDDQFSVERPDGSNFTLKIRSTKLEDSAMYFCASRPETVGTEAFFGQGTRLTVV.